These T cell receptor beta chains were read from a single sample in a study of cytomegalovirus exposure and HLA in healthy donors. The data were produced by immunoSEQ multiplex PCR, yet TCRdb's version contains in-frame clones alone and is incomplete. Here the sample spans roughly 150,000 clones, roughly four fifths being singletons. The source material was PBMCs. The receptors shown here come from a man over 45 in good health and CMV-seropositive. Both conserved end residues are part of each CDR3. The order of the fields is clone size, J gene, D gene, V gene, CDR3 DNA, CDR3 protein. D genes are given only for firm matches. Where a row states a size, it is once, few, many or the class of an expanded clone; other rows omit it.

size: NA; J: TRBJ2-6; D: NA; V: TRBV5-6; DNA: TGTGCCAGCAGCCTTACAACCTCTGGGGCCAACGTCCTGACTTTC; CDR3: CASSLTTSGANVLTF
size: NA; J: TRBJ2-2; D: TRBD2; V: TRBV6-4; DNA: TGTGCCAGCAGCCAGCGGGAGGGCCCTCGGGCCGGGGAGCTGTTTTTT; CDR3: CASSQREGPRAGELFF
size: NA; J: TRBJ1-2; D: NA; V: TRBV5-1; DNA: TGCGCCAGCAGCGAGCTAAACTATGGCTACACCTTC; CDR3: CASSELNYGYTF
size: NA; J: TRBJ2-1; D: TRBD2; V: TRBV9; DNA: TGTGCCAGCAGCCCAGGACTAGTCTCCCATGAGCAGTTCTTC; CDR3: CASSPGLVSHEQFF
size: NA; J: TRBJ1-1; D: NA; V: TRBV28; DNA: TGTGCCAGCAGGAGGGACACCGACATGGAAGCTTTCTTT; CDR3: CASRRDTDMEAFF
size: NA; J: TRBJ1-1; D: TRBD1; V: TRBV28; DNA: TGTGCCAGCAGTTTAACACAGGGGATTGGGGCTTTCTTT; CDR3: CASSLTQGIGAFF
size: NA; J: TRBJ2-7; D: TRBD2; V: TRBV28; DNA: TGTGCCAGCAGTTTACTAGCGGGAGGCTACGAGCAGTACTTC; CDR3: CASSLLAGGYEQYF
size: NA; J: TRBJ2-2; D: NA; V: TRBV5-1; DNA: TGCGCCAGCAGCGAGACAGGGAACACCGGGGAGCTGTTTTTT; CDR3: CASSETGNTGELFF
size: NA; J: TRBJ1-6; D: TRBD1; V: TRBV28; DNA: TGTGCCAGCAGTTTCGCGACAGGGAGAGCACCCCTCCACTTT; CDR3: CASSFATGRAPLHF
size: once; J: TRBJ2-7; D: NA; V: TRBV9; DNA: TGTGCCAGCAGCGAAGAACAAAGCTCCTACGAGCAGTACTTC; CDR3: CASSEEQSSYEQYF
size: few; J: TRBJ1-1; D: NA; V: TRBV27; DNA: TGTGCCAGCCCCACCCATTCACAGGGAGTAATGACTGAAGCTTTCTTT; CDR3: CASPTHSQGVMTEAFF
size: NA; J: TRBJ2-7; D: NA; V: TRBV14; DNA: TGTGCCAGCAGCCCCGTCCCGGAGTACGAGCAGTACTTC; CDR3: CASSPVPEYEQYF
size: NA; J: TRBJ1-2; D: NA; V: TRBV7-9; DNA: TGTGCCAGCAGCTTAGTACAGAACTACACCTTC; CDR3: CASSLVQNYTF
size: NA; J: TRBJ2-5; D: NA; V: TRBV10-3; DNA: TGTGCCATCAGTGAGAACGGTCCAGGGCCCCAAGAGACCCAGTACTTC; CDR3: CAISENGPGPQETQYF
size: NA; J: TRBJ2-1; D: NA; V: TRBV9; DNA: TGTGCCAGCAGCCAAACGGCCCTAGACAATGAGCAGTTCTTC; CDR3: CASSQTALDNEQFF
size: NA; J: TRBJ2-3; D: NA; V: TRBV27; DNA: TGTGCCACCAGGAGGGCCGTTACAGATACGCAGTATTTT; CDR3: CATRRAVTDTQYF
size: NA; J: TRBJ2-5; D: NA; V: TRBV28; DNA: TGTGCCAGCAGTTTACGGGGAGCTGTGGGTGAGACCCAGTACTTC; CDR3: CASSLRGAVGETQYF
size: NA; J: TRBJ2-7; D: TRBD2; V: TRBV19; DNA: TGTGCCAGTAGTGGGGCGGGAGGTCCCTACGAGCAGTACTTC; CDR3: CASSGAGGPYEQYF
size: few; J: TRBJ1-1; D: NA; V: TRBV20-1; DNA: TGCAGTGCTAGAGACAGGGTTGGGGCTTTCTTT; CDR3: CSARDRVGAFF
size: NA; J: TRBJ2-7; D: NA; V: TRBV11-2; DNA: TGTGCCAGCAGCTTAGCCAAATACGAGCAGTACTTC; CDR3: CASSLAKYEQYF
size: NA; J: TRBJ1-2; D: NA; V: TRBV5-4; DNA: TGTGCCAGCAGCGTCCCCTCACAGGGTATGGCCGGCTACACCTTC; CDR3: CASSVPSQGMAGYTF
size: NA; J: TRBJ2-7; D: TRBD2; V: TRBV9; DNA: TGTGCCAGCAGCGTAGGAGCGGGGGGTTCCTACGAGCAGTACTTC; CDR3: CASSVGAGGSYEQYF
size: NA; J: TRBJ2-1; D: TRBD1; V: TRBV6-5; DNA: TGTGCCAGCAGTCCCGGGACAGGGGGCTACAATGAGCAGTTCTTC; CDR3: CASSPGTGGYNEQFF
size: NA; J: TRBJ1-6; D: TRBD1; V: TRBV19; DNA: TGTGCCAGTAGTATAGATTACAGGGGACGTTCACCCCTCCACTTT; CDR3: CASSIDYRGRSPLHF
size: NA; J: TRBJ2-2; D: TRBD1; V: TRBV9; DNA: TGTGCCAGCAGCGTAGCTTCGACAGGGTCCACCGGGGAGCTGTTTTTT; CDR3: CASSVASTGSTGELFF
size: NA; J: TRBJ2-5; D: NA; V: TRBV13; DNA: TGTGCCAGCAGCTTATCTACAGAGTACCAAGAGACCCAGTACTTC; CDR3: CASSLSTEYQETQYF
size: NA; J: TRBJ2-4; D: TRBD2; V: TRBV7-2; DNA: TGTGCCAGCAGCTTAAGGCTAGCGGGGACGAAGAACATTCAGTACTTC; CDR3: CASSLRLAGTKNIQYF
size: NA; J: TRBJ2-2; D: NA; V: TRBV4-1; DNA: TGCGCCAGCAGTACCTGGACAAATGCGAACACCGGGGAGCTGTTTTTT; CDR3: CASSTWTNANTGELFF
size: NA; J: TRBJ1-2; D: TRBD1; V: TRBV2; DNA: TGTGCCAGCCGTGTTGGCGAGGGGGCGGGTGGCTACACCTTC; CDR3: CASRVGEGAGGYTF